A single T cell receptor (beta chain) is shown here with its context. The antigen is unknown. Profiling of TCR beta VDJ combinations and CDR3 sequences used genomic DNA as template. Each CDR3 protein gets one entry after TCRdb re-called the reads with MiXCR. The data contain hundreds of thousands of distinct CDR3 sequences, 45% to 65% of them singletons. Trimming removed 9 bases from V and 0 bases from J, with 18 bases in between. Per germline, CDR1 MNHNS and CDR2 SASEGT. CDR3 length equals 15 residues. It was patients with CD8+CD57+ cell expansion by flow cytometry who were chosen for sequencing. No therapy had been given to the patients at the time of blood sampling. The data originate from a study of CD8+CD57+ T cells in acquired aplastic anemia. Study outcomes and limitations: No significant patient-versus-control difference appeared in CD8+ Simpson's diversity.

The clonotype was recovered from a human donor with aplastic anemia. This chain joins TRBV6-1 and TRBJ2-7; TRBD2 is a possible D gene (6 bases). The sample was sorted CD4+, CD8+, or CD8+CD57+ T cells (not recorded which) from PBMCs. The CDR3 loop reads CASAYAGTSSYEQYF. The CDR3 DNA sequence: TGTGCCAGTGCTTACGCCGGGACTTCCTCCTACGAGCAGTACTTC.